Given below is one T cell receptor beta chain in context. Antigen unknown. In each sample, 10^5 or so TCR templates were assayed. Generated by immunoSEQ multiplex PCR, the TCRdb table keeps only in-frame clones and is missing some. The data show 70,000 to 90,000 clones, approximately 90% seen once. These data belong to a study of siplizumab effects on memory and regulatory T cells. Overall study results and limits: Contribution to the alloresponse seemed major for naive T cells, which also seemed more diverse than memory cells. Unstimulated subset assignment was obtained for only a minor fraction of alloreactive clones.

Input material: CD4+ T cells sorted from blood. This sequence originates from a human donor in good health.

CDR3 in amino acids: CASSERTVSSYEQYF. CDR3 nucleotide sequence: TGTGCCAGCAGTGAAAGGACGGTAAGCTCCTACGAGCAGTACTTC. The chain is built from TRBV2 and TRBJ2-7; D call uncertain. Trimming shortened V by 2 bases and J by 0 bases, and 11 bases separated the two germline ends. This CDR3 region has 15 residues. Germline V gene sequence: CDR1 SNHLY, CDR2 FYNNEI.